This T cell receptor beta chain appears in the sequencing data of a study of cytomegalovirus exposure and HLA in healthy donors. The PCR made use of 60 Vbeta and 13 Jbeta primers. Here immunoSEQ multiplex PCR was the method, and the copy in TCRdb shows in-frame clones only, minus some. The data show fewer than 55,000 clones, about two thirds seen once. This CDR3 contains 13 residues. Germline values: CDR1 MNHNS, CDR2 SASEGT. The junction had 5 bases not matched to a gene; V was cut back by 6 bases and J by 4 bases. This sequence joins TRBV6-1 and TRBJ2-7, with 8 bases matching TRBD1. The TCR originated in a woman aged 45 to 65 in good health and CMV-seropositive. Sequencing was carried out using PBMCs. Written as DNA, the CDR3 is TGTGCCAGCAGAGGACAGGGTGTGTACGAGCAGTACTTC. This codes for CASRGQGVYEQYF.